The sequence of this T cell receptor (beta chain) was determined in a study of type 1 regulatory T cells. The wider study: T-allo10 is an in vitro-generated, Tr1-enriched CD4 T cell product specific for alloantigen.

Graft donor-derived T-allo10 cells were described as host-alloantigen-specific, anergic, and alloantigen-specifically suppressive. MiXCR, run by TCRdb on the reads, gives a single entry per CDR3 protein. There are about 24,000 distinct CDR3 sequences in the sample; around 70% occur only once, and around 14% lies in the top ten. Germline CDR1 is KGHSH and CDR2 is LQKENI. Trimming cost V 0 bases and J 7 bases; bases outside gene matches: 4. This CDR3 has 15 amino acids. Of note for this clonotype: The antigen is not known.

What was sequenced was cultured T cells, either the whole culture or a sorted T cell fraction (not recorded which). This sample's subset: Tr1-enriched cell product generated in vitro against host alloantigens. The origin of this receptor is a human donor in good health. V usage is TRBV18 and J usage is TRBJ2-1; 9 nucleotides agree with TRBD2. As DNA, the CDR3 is TGTGCCAGCTCACCACCAAGCGGGGGGAGAAATGAGCAGTTCTTC. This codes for CASSPPSGGRNEQFF.